This TCR beta chain was profiled in a study of blood T cell repertoires in COVID-19. Overall study context: COVID-19 samples from acute and convalescent phases originated in the United States, Italy and Spain. PBMCs, B-cell-depleted T cells, or T cells were the source of the cDNA or gDNA that made up the material.

Per the original data handling: Nucleated cell counts were estimated from reference gene primer amplification. Measured with immunoSEQ multiplex PCR; TCRdb has only the in-frame clones, and not every one. The D gene and trimming were derived from the DNA, and the V and J assignments and clone size from that table. The repertoire holds roughly 14,000 clones, with about 80% as singletons. This CDR3 region has 15 residues. Germline CDR1 is GTSNPN and CDR2 is SVGIG (reference sequence). After removal of 1 base from V and 9 bases from J, the junction contained 6 bases not matched to a gene. Material for sequencing was peripheral blood. This receptor was taken from a man in his 70s with acute or convalescent COVID-19. This chain links TRBV30 with TRBJ2-3; 14 nucleotides line up with TRBD2. The CDR3: CAWSAGLAGVGTQYF. For the CDR3, the DNA is TGTGCCTGGAGTGCGGGACTAGCGGGAGTGGGGACGCAGTATTTT. Looking up the rest from reference TRBV30 and TRBJ2-3 gives the full variable domain: SQTIHQWPATLVQPVGSPLSLECTVEGTSNPNLYWYRQAAGRGLQLLFYSVGIGQISSEVPQNLSASRPQDRQFILSSKKLLLSDSGFYLCAWSAGLAGVGTQYFGPGTRLTVL.